This T cell receptor (beta chain) was obtained from a study of blood T cell repertoires in COVID-19. Across the whole study: The samples span acute and convalescent COVID-19 from the United States, Italy and Spain. Sources were T cells, B-cell-depleted T cells, or PBMCs; the material itself was cDNA or gDNA.

In germline, CDR1 is LNHDA, CDR2 SQIVND (reference sequence). The CDR3 is 14 amino acids. The V gene lost 3 bases and the J gene lost 2 bases, with 10 bases spanning the gap. In the original analysis: Nucleated cell number was recorded as an estimate derived from reference gene primer amplification. Sequenced by immunoSEQ multiplex PCR; TCRdb stores in-frame clones only, minus some. The D gene and trimming were derived from the DNA, and the V and J assignments and clone size from that table. Of around 110,000 clones in the sample, approximately 81% were seen once. The clonotype originates from a human donor in a cohort sampled during active COVID-19. The rearrangement uses TRBV19 and TRBJ1-2; perhaps TRBD1 as D (6 bases). The sequencing sample was made of peripheral blood. The CDR3 DNA reads TGTGCCAGTAGTATTACAGGGCTGAACTATGGCTACACCTTC. Protein product: CASSITGLNYGYTF. The whole variable domain, remainder taken from reference TRBV19 and TRBJ1-2, is DGGITQSPKYLFRKEGQNVTLSCEQNLNHDAMYWYRQDPGQGLRLIYYSQIVNDFQKGDIAEGYSVSREKKESFPLTVTSAQKNPTAFYLCASSITGLNYGYTFGSGTRLTVV.